This is a list of T cell receptor beta chains from one sample in a study of blood T cell repertoires in COVID-19. Assay used: immunoSEQ multiplex PCR; TCRdb lists only in-frame clones, some missing. The table records hundreds of thousands of clones, 85% to 90% of them present only once. Sequenced: PBMCs or T cells enriched from blood (not recorded which). The receptors here all came from a man in his forties or fifties who had been exposed to COVID-19. Both conserved end residues are part of each CDR3. D genes are given only for firm matches. Some rows mark clone size as missing; the rest say once, few, many or name a class of expanded clone.

D gene,J gene,clone size,V gene,CDR3 length,CDR3 DNA,CDR3 protein
NA,TRBJ2-3,NA,TRBV9,13,TGTGCCAGCAGCCTCCGGGAGACAGATACGCAGTATTTT,CASSLRETDTQYF
NA,TRBJ2-1,NA,TRBV27,16,TGTGCCAGCAGACCAGCCCCCGGAGGAGCTTCCAATGAGCAGTTCTTC,CASRPAPGGASNEQFF
NA,TRBJ2-5,NA,TRBV5-8,15,TGTGCCAGCAGCTTGGCAGGCACCCTTGGGGAGACCCAGTACTTC,CASSLAGTLGETQYF
NA,TRBJ2-7,NA,TRBV11-3,15,TGTGCCAGCAGCCTTCGGGGGGACAGGAACGACGAGCAGTACTTC,CASSLRGDRNDEQYF
NA,TRBJ2-2,NA,TRBV2,15,TGTGCCAGCGTCATTAGCCAGGGATCCACCGGGGAGCTGTTTTTT,CASVISQGSTGELFF
TRBD2,TRBJ2-3,NA,TRBV5-4,16,TGTGCCAGCAGCACCCGACTAGCGCCTAGCACAGATACGCAGTATTTT,CASSTRLAPSTDTQYF
TRBD1,TRBJ1-4,NA,TRBV6-5,14,TGTGCCAGCTCCCTTCAGGGGGTTAGTGAAAAACTGTTTTTT,CASSLQGVSEKLFF
TRBD1,TRBJ2-1,once,TRBV6-4,16,TGTGCCAGCAGTGACCACGGGACAGGGGCGTACAATGAGCAGTTCTTC,CASSDHGTGAYNEQFF
NA,TRBJ1-1,NA,TRBV12-3/TRBV12-4,13,TGTGCCAGCAGCAGATCACAGGGCACTGAAGCTTTCTTT,CASSRSQGTEAFF
TRBD1,TRBJ2-3,NA,TRBV29-1,13,TGCAGCGTGACAGGGCAGGTTATGGATACGCAGTATTTT,CSVTGQVMDTQYF
TRBD2,TRBJ2-7,NA,TRBV29-1,16,TGCAGCGCCGTCCTTCCGGGGGGGGTAAGGTCCTACGAGCAGTACTTC,CSAVLPGGVRSYEQYF
TRBD2,TRBJ2-3,NA,TRBV2,12,TGTGCCAGTCTACTAGCGGGAGATACGCAGTATTTT,CASLLAGDTQYF
TRBD1,TRBJ1-4,NA,TRBV3-1/TRBV3-2,14,TGTGCCAGCAGGCGACAGGGGTTCAGGGAAAAACTGTTTTTT,CASRRQGFREKLFF
TRBD1,TRBJ1-2,NA,TRBV28,14,TGTGCCAGCAGTCCGGGACAGGGACGTCATGGCTACACCTTC,CASSPGQGRHGYTF
TRBD1,TRBJ1-1,NA,TRBV29-1,14,TGCAGCGTCGCCGGACAGGCGTCGCGCCCTGAAGCTTTCTTT,CSVAGQASRPEAFF
TRBD1,TRBJ2-2,NA,TRBV5-6,16,TGTGCCAGCAGCTTTAGCCCCGGACAGGGGACCGGGGAGCTGTTTTTT,CASSFSPGQGTGELFF
TRBD2,TRBJ2-1,NA,TRBV5-1,16,TGCGCCAGCAGCTTGGGACTAGCGGGAGTTTACAATGAGCAGTTCTTC,CASSLGLAGVYNEQFF